These T cell receptor beta chains were read from a single sample in a study of blood T cells in healthy people across ages. MiXCR was run by TCRdb on the 5' RACE reads, yielding one entry per CDR3 protein. The sample has 800,000 to 900,000 distinct CDR3 sequences, around two thirds seen once. Material for sequencing was blood. Receptor source: a man aged 30 to 45 in good health. CDR3s include the opening cysteine and the closing phenylalanine or tryptophan. A D gene is named only where the DNA matches it firmly. Some rows have no size entry. The others give once, few or many, or a class for an expanded clone.

clone size	D gene	V gene	J gene	CDR3 DNA	CDR3 protein
.	TRBD2	TRBV6-2/TRBV6-3	TRBJ2-1	TGTGCCAGCAGAATCGGGACTAGCGGGGGGGCCAATGAGCAGTTCTTC	CASRIGTSGGANEQFF
.	TRBD1	TRBV20-1	TRBJ1-5	TGCAGTGCTCAAAACACAGGGGATTACCATCAGCCCCAGCATTTT	CSAQNTGDYHQPQHF
once	TRBD2	TRBV20-1	TRBJ2-1	TGCAGTGCTAGAGATCTCTTAGCGGGGGGGCACCTTCTTAACAATGAGCAGTTCTTC	CSARDLLAGGHLLNNEQFF
few	.	TRBV27	TRBJ2-1	TGTGCCAGCAGTCCCCAGGCGAATGAGCAGTTCTTC	CASSPQANEQFF
.	.	TRBV6-2/TRBV6-3	TRBJ2-4	TGTACCAGCAGGATGGACATTCACAACATTCAGTACTTC	CTSRMDIHNIQYF
.	.	TRBV28	TRBJ2-7	TGTGCCAGCAGCCCCCCGAACTTAGGCTACGAGCAGTACTTC	CASSPPNLGYEQYF
.	TRBD2	TRBV29-1	TRBJ2-7	TGCAGCGTTGAATGGGCGGGGGGCCTCACCTACGAGCAGTACTTC	CSVEWAGGLTYEQYF
.	TRBD2	TRBV20-1	TRBJ2-1	TGCAGTGCTACCAGTTCGACTAGCGGGGTGACGAATGAGCAGTTCTTC	CSATSSTSGVTNEQFF
.	.	TRBV6-6	TRBJ2-7	TGTGCCAGCACCCTCGGGGTGAGCTACGAGCAGTACTTC	CASTLGVSYEQYF
.	.	TRBV25-1	TRBJ2-6	TGTGCCAGCAGTAACGGACCCACGGGGGCCAACGTCCTGACTTTC	CASSNGPTGANVLTF
.	TRBD1	TRBV28	TRBJ2-7	TGTGCCAGCAGTTCGGGACAGTTAGTCTACGAGCAGTACTTC	CASSSGQLVYEQYF
.	.	TRBV7-9	TRBJ2-3	TGTGCCAGCAGCTTAGATAACCTATTAGATACGCAGTATTTT	CASSLDNLLDTQYF
few	.	TRBV5-6	TRBJ2-1	TGTGCCAGCAGCGCACAGGGCTACAATGAGCAGTTCTTC	CASSAQGYNEQFF
.	.	TRBV7-9	TRBJ1-1	TGTGCCAGCAGCTTCGGCGGCAGGTCCGCTGAAGCTTTCTTT	CASSFGGRSAEAFF
.	.	TRBV15	TRBJ2-4	TGTGCCACCAGCATGATGACCAAAAACATTCAGTACTTC	CATSMMTKNIQYF
.	.	TRBV6-2/TRBV6-3	TRBJ1-2	TGTGCCAGCAGTTACCGGGCCTATGGCTACACCTTC	CASSYRAYGYTF
.	TRBD1	TRBV18	TRBJ1-5	TGTGCCAGCTCACCGGACAGGGCTAGCAATCAGCCCCAGCATTTT	CASSPDRASNQPQHF
few	.	TRBV3-1	TRBJ2-1	TGTGCCAGCAGTCTACTCGACAATGAGCAGTTCTTC	CASSLLDNEQFF
.	.	TRBV20-1	TRBJ2-6	TGCAGTGCCCCGACTAGATCCGGGGCCAACGTCCTGACTTTC	CSAPTRSGANVLTF
few	TRBD1	TRBV4-3	TRBJ2-3	TGCGCCAGCAGCCAAGACTGGACAGGGAGCACAGATACGCAGTATTTT	CASSQDWTGSTDTQYF